The entry below gives a single TCR beta chain sequence along with its context. The antigen is unknown. TCRdb's copy holds only in-frame clones and misses some; the assay was immunoSEQ multiplex PCR. The table has around 200,000 clones, 75% to 80% seen once. These data originate in a study of cytotoxic CD8 clonotypes in ibrutinib-treated CLL. Background on the study: Approximately 25 partial and 2 complete responses; at median roughly 6 years, roughly 15 remitted, about twelve progressed. Median treatment time before response sampling was 12 months, range 6 to 36.

Whole-study findings and limits: The times at which samples were taken varied between sustained-remission and progressing patients.

The TCR comes from a human donor with chronic lymphocytic leukemia. The sample consisted of PBMCs, taken after 12 months of ibrutinib treatment.

The CDR3 sequence: CASSQPGTIGSQPQHF. In DNA form, the CDR3 reads TGCGCCAGCAGCCAACCCGGGACAATAGGAAGTCAGCCCCAGCATTTT. The V and J genes are TRBV4-1 and TRBJ1-5, with D possibly TRBD1 on 6 matching bases. Per germline, CDR1 MGHRA and CDR2 YSYEKL. V lost 2 bases, J lost 6 bases, and 17 bases lay in between. The CDR3 runs 16 residues.